This T cell receptor (beta chain) was identified during a study of blood T cell repertoires in COVID-19. Germline V gene sequence: CDR1 MNHEY, CDR2 SVGAGI. V lost 7 bases and J 4 bases, leaving 11 bases between the germline ends. The CDR3 runs to 13 residues. Grouping used clinical history reported by participants in a survey and questionnaire. Recovered status in Cohort 3 required two negative PCRs, clearance, or symptom resolution. TCRdb's table, derived via immunoSEQ multiplex PCR, lists solely in-frame clones and lacks some. There are fewer than 350,000 clones in the sample; 88% occur only once, and approximately 1% lies in the top ten.

This chain connects TRBV6-5 to TRBJ1-5; D perhaps matches TRBD1 (5 bases). This clonotype was obtained from a woman in her twenties or thirties who had recovered from COVID-19. Sequencing was carried out using PBMCs or T cells enriched from blood (not recorded which). The CDR3 reads CASTDSVNQPQHF. CDR3 bases: TGTGCCAGCACCGACAGTGTAAATCAGCCCCAGCATTTT.